One sample yielded the 27 T cell receptor beta chains listed below, sequenced in a study of CD8 T cells in ankylosing spondylitis. TCRdb recomputed calls from the 5' RACE reads with MiXCR, one row per CDR3 protein. Counted here are 180,000 or so distinct CDR3 sequences, 11% occurring once; the ten biggest clones make up just under 30%. Input material: blood, either unsorted or a sorted T cell fraction (not recorded which). These receptors were collected from a male donor with ankylosing spondylitis or in good health (not recorded which).

This clonotype was seen ten or more times. This chain connects TRBV2 to TRBJ2-5, with 13 bases that match TRBD2. V lost 6 bases, J lost 2 bases, and 9 bases stayed unmatched. The germline V gene has CDR1 SNHLY and CDR2 FYNNEI. The CDR3 sequence is 17 residues long. As DNA, the CDR3 is TGTGCCAGCAGCGTCGGACTAGCGGGAGCCCGACAAGAGACCCAGTACTTC. Its translation: CASSVGLAGARQETQYF. The complete variable domain, with remaining parts taken from reference TRBV2 and TRBJ2-5, reads EPEVTQTPSHQVTQMGQEVILRCVPISNHLYFYWYRQILGQKVEFLVSFYNNEISEKSEIFDDQFSVERPDGSNFTLKIRSTKLEDSAMYFCASSVGLAGARQETQYFGPGTRLLVL.

This clonotype was picked up many times. The chain combines TRBV10-3 with TRBJ2-7; D is unclear. V dropped 2 bases and J dropped 3 bases, with 23 bases sitting between them. The germline gives CDR1 ENHRY, CDR2 SYGVKD. This CDR3 is 18 amino acids long. In DNA form, the CDR3 reads TGTGCCATCAGTGAGCGGCGAGAAAGTCTCCCCGGCCACTACGAGCAGTACTTC. Residues: CAISERRESLPGHYEQYF.

This clonotype occurred many times. The gene calls are TRBV6-2 or TRBV6-3 and TRBJ2-3; D is unclear. V was clipped by 8 bases and J by 1 base, with 7 bases between them. CDR1 and CDR2 from the germline V gene are MNHEY and SVGEGT. This CDR3 has 12 residues. CDR3 protein: CASLTGTDTQYF. CDR3 sequence (DNA): TGTGCCAGCCTGACTGGCACAGATACGCAGTATTTT.

This clonotype has a handful of counts. The chain combines TRBV2 with TRBJ2-7; TRBD2 aligns across 7 bases. Germline CDR1 SNHLY, CDR2 FYNNEI. Trimming cost V 6 bases and J 4 bases; bases outside gene matches: 18. The CDR3 covers 17 residues. The CDR3 DNA follows: TGTGCCAGCAGCCCCCTGGGAGGGGAAAGGGTCCTTTACGAGCAGTACTTC. Protein product: CASSPLGGERVLYEQYF.

This clonotype was recorded many times. The J gene is TRBJ2-3, the V gene TRBV25-1, with D unclear. V dropped 3 bases and J dropped 5 bases, with 6 bases sitting between them. CDR1 and CDR2 from the germline V gene are MGHDK and SYGVNS. This CDR3 contains 12 residues. CDR3 loop: CASSDTGDTQYF. The CDR3, as DNA: TGTGCCAGCAGTGATACTGGAGATACGCAGTATTTT.

This clonotype has only a few counts. The genes are TRBV7-8 and TRBJ1-2; D unclear. Germline V CDR1 and CDR2: SGHVS, FQNEAQ. The CDR3 runs to 13 residues. V lost 5 bases and J 6 bases, leaving 13 bases between the germline ends. The CDR3 region has the DNA TGTGCCAGCAGCCCCGGGCCTTTAAATGGCTACACCTTC. Translated, it gives CASSPGPLNGYTF.

The sample holds many counts of this clonotype. V usage is TRBV5-6 and J usage is TRBJ1-2, with no clear D. Trimming cost V 4 bases and J 8 bases, with 18 bases left between them. Germline assignment: CDR1 SGHDT and CDR2 YYEEEE. CDR3 length: 14 amino acids. CDR3 coding DNA: TGTGCCAGCAGCGATCCTTCACCAATCCAGGGCTACACCTTC. It translates to CASSDPSPIQGYTF.

This clonotype was picked up many times. The gene calls are TRBV20-1 and TRBJ1-5, with no clear D. CDR3 length equals 13 residues. CDR1 and CDR2 from the germline V gene are DFQATT and SNEGSKA (reference sequence). Between the trimmed V and J ends, which lost 3 bases and 7 bases, there was a span of 13 bases. CDR3 in amino acids: CSARKLGGQPQHF. CDR3 DNA sequence: TGCAGTGCTAGGAAGCTCGGAGGACAGCCCCAGCATTTT.

This clonotype was found a few times. V and J are TRBV7-2 and TRBJ2-1, with D unclear. Germline CDR1 is SGHTA and CDR2 is FQGNSA. The CDR3 sequence is 14 residues long. V was shortened by 5 bases and J by 7 bases, with 15 bases between the two germline ends. In nucleotides, the CDR3 is TGTGCCAGCAGCGCAGTCTCGATTCGGAATGAGCAGTTCTTC. Translation: CASSAVSIRNEQFF.

The J gene is TRBJ1-2, the V gene TRBV7-2, with 8 bases lining up with TRBD1. Germline values: CDR1 SGHTA, CDR2 FQGNSA. The V segment lost 1 base and the J segment 5 bases; nucleotides outside the gene matches: 9. There are 16 residues in the CDR3. The CDR3 here is CASSLGGQAALYGYTF. CDR3 nucleotides: TGTGCCAGCAGCTTAGGGGGACAGGCTGCTCTTTATGGCTACACCTTC. Variable domain in full (rest from reference TRBV7-2 and TRBJ1-2): GAGVSQSPSNKVTEKGKDVELRCDPISGHTALYWYRQSLGQGLEFLIYFQGNSAPDKSGLPSDRFSAERTGGSVSTLTIQRTQQEDSAVYLCASSLGGQAALYGYTFGSGTRLTVV.

This clonotype was found many times. The chain couples TRBV5-1 to TRBJ2-3; 10 nucleotides align to TRBD1. With 1 base clipped from V and 3 bases from J, the junction kept 11 bases outside the gene matches. The CDR3 extends over 18 amino acids. Germline V lookup: CDR1 SGHRS, CDR2 YFSETQ. This CDR3 is CASSLMFGTGVRTDTQYF. CDR3 sequence (DNA): TGCGCCAGCAGCTTGATGTTCGGGACAGGGGTTAGAACAGATACGCAGTATTTT.

This clonotype was counted ten times or more. The chain employs TRBV5-1 and TRBJ2-1, with 9 bases lining up with TRBD1. The CDR3 sequence is 15 residues long. With V trimmed by 0 bases and J by 6 bases, 4 bases remained unmatched. Germline V gene sequence: CDR1 SGHRS, CDR2 YFSETQ. For the CDR3, the DNA is TGCGCCAGCAGCTTGGTTCCGGGACAGGGCAATGAGCAGTTCTTC. Translated: CASSLVPGQGNEQFF.

This clonotype was observed many times. The chain employs TRBV20-1 and TRBJ2-7; TRBD2 matches 9 bases. Germline CDR1 DFQATT, CDR2 SNEGSKA (reference sequence). The CDR3 has 16 residues. The ends lost 0 bases at V and 6 bases at J; junction bases unmatched: 12. CDR3 region: CSARDQVAGGPSEQYF. The CDR3 DNA follows: TGCAGTGCTAGAGATCAAGTGGCGGGAGGGCCCTCCGAGCAGTACTTC.

This clonotype was seen many times. The rearrangement joins TRBV12-3 or TRBV12-4 to TRBJ2-5; 7 nucleotides align to TRBD1. This CDR3 is 15 amino acids long. The V and J ends lost 4 bases and 4 bases, in that order; junction bases with no gene match: 9. In DNA form, the CDR3 reads TGTGCCAGCAGTTCCGACCGGACAGGTCGAGAGACCCAGTACTTC. It codes for CASSSDRTGRETQYF.

This clonotype was counted ten times or more. The chain employs TRBV5-1 and TRBJ2-1; D is possibly TRBD1 or TRBD2 (6 bases each). CDR1 is SGHRS and CDR2 is YFSETQ in the germline V gene. The germline V and J ends were trimmed by 0 bases and 4 bases, with 20 bases remaining between them. The CDR3 extends over 18 amino acids. The CDR3 DNA reads as TGCGCCAGCAGCTTGGGCACAGGGTTGACTAGATTGTACAATGAGCAGTTCTTC. This sequence encodes CASSLGTGLTRLYNEQFF.

About this clonotype itself: A read error may be the cause here, since a much bigger clone is one base away. The rearrangement joins TRBV28 to TRBJ1-5; 11 bases are shared with TRBD1. The J call may not be correct, given that the DNA end is closer to TRBJ2-3. This CDR3 contains 15 residues. CDR1 MDHEN and CDR2 SYDVKM come from the germline V gene. CDR3 sequence (DNA): TGTGCCAGCAGTTTACGGACAGGGGGCTTAAAGCCCCAGTATTTT. Encoded protein: CASSLRTGGLKPQYF.

The V gene is TRBV9, the J gene TRBJ2-5; D may be TRBD1 (7 bases). Per germline, CDR1 SGDLS and CDR2 YYNGEE. The CDR3 is 16 amino acids. The V end lost 1 base, the J end lost 0 bases, and 13 bases lay between the germline ends. CDR3: CASSVNPGGYQETQYF. In DNA, the CDR3 is TGTGCCAGCAGCGTAAATCCAGGGGGGTACCAAGAGACCCAGTACTTC. Using reference TRBV9 and TRBJ2-5 for the parts outside the CDR3, the full variable domain is DSGVTQTPKHLITATGQRVTLRCSPRSGDLSVYWYQQSLDQGLQFLIQYYNGEERAKGNILERFSAQQFPDLHSELNLSSLELGDSALYFCASSVNPGGYQETQYFGPGTRLLVL.

There are many counts of this clonotype. The chain carries TRBV24-1 and TRBJ2-5; D could derive from TRBD1 or TRBD2 (5 bases each). Germline CDR1 reads KGHDR; CDR2 reads SFDVKD. With 4 bases removed from V and 0 bases from J, the gap between germline ends came to 17 bases. The CDR3 is 17 residues long. The chain's CDR3 is CATSDTTPGRHQETQYF. DNA of the CDR3: TGTGCCACCAGTGACACTACACCGGGACGCCACCAAGAGACCCAGTACTTC.

The V gene is TRBV5-1, the J gene TRBJ2-6; 12 bases align to TRBD2. Germline-derived CDR1 and CDR2 are SGHRS and YFSETQ. V was clipped by 0 bases and J by 4 bases; unmatched bases: 5. The CDR3 runs 18 residues. The CDR3 region is CASSLETSGRLGANVLTF. DNA of the CDR3: TGCGCCAGCAGCTTGGAGACTAGCGGGAGACTCGGGGCCAACGTCCTGACTTTC.

This rearrangement joins TRBV7-9 to TRBJ1-5; D not resolved. The ends were cut back, 6 bases at V and 0 bases at J, with 12 bases in the middle. This CDR3 has 15 residues. In germline, CDR1 is SEHNR, CDR2 FQNEAQ (reference sequence). The CDR3 loop is CASRNIGNSNQPQHF. The CDR3 region has the DNA TGTGCCAGCAGAAATATCGGAAATAGCAATCAGCCCCAGCATTTT.

This chain uses TRBV20-1 with TRBJ2-1; maybe TRBD2 (6 bases). V was cut by 1 base and J by 2 bases, with 18 bases left in between. The germline V gene encodes CDR1 DFQATT and CDR2 SNEGSKA (reference sequence). The CDR3 length is 17 residues. CDR3 nucleotide sequence: TGCAGTGCTAGAGTAAGGCGGGGCACGTCGACCTACAATGAGCAGTTCTTC. It yields the protein CSARVRRGTSTYNEQFF.

Ten or more counts support this clonotype. V usage is TRBV11-2 and J usage is TRBJ2-1; 9 positions match TRBD1. The trim removed 4 bases at V and 7 bases at J, leaving 11 bases unmatched. This CDR3 has 16 amino acids. The germline V gene encodes CDR1 SGHAT and CDR2 FQNNGV. The CDR3 nucleotides are TGTGCCAGCAGCTCAAGGGGGACAGGGCTAAAAAATGAGCAGTTCTTC. The encoded protein is CASSSRGTGLKNEQFF.

As regards this clonotype: It may be a read error: a sequence one base away is much more abundant. The rearrangement joins TRBV6-5 to TRBJ2-1; 8 bases align to TRBD2. Germline lookup yields CDR1 MNHEY and CDR2 SVGAGI. The CDR3 consists of 16 residues. The CDR3: CASSYPGLGESGEHFF. The DNA of the CDR3 is TGTGCCAGCAGTTATCCGGGACTAGGAGAAAGTGGTGAGCATTTCTTC.

This clonotype was counted at least ten times. This chain joins TRBV20-1 and TRBJ1-1; 10 bases are shared with TRBD1. The CDR3 is made up of 17 amino acids. The germline V gene has CDR1 DFQATT and CDR2 SNEGSKA (reference sequence). With 5 bases clipped from V and 1 base from J, the junction kept 13 bases outside the gene matches. The chain's CDR3 is CSAPPSQGQGSNTEAFF. DNA for the CDR3: TGCAGTGCTCCTCCGTCCCAGGGACAGGGGTCGAACACTGAAGCTTTCTTT.

There are many counts of this clonotype. The chain uses TRBV5-1 and TRBJ2-1, with TRBD1 as a possible D gene (6 bases). With 4 bases removed from V and 0 bases from J, the gap between germline ends came to 26 bases. CDR3 length equals 20 residues. Germline V gene lookup returns CDR1 SGHRS and CDR2 YFSETQ. The CDR3 sequence is CASSEYRGWTDSSSYNEQFF. The CDR3 DNA reads as TGCGCCAGCAGCGAATATAGGGGATGGACAGACTCGAGCTCCTACAATGAGCAGTTCTTC.

This rearrangement joins TRBV6-1 to TRBJ2-3; D not resolved. The CDR3 sequence is 15 residues long. The V gene's germline CDR1 is MNHNS and CDR2 SASEGT. V was cut by 10 bases and J by 4 bases, with 21 bases left in between. The CDR3 DNA follows: TGTGCCATTTCCGACGCACGGAAGGCGGCAGATACGCAGTATTTT. It yields the protein CAISDARKAADTQYF.

This chain uses TRBV6-1 with TRBJ2-7; D is uncertain. There are 11 residues in the CDR3. V was trimmed by 6 bases and J by 5 bases, leaving 8 bases between them. The V gene's germline CDR1 is MNHNS and CDR2 SASEGT. The CDR3 sequence is CASSAPNEQYF. The CDR3 bases are TGTGCCAGCAGCGCCCCCAACGAGCAGTACTTC.